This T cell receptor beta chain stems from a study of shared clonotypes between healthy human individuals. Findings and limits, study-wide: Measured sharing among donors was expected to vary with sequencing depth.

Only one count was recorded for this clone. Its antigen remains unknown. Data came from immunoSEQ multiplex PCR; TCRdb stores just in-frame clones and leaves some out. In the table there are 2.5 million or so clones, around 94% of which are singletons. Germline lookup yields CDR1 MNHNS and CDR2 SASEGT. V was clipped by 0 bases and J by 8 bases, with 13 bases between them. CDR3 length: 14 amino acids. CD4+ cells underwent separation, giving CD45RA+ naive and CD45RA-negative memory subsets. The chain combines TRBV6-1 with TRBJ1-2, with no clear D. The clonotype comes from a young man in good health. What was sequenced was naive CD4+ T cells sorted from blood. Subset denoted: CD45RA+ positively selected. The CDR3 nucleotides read TGTGCCAGCAGTGAAGCCTTCTCATGGCAAGGCTACACCTTC. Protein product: CASSEAFSWQGYTF.